This T cell receptor beta chain derives from a study of T cell clonality in common variable immunodeficiency. Study-wide results and caveats: Compared with healthy controls, CVID subjects showed increased TCRbeta clonality, mostly in about a third. Compared with controls, CVID subjects had fewer shared TCRbeta clones. Common variable immunodeficiency TCR beta sequences reportedly had fewer deletions and N-nucleotide insertions.

Only in-frame clones appear in the TCRdb table, and some are missing; sequencing was by immunoSEQ multiplex PCR. The sample includes about 34,000 clones, none of them occurring once. This clone came up many times. What it binds is not known. The read ends 3 residues early relative to the CDR3; the germline J gene fills the gap. Between the trimmed V and J ends, which lost 5 bases and 6 bases, there was a span of 16 bases. Germline CDR1 and CDR2: DFQATT and SNEGSKA (reference sequence). The CDR3 has 13 residues. Replacement immunoglobulin had been given to every CVID subject for at least one year. Each donor provided roughly 4.5 to 8.5 ml of heparinized whole blood.

The chain recombines TRBV20-1 with TRBJ2-5; D remains unclear. Sample: peripheral blood mononuclear cells. The clonotype originates from a human donor with common variable immunodeficiency. The sequenced part of the CDR3 DNA is TGCAGTGCTCTCCGGCAGGTCGGCAAGACC. Its translation is CSALRQVGKT. The CDR3 in full is CSALRQVGKTQYF.